A selection of T cell receptor beta chains follows, all from one sample in a study of cytomegalovirus exposure and HLA in healthy donors. Produced via immunoSEQ multiplex PCR; TCRdb's table is partial and in-frame only. This sample yields 150,000 to 200,000 clones, of which approximately 88% are seen a single time; roughly 2.6% belongs to the top ten. The sequenced sample was PBMCs. The receptors come from a woman aged 45-65 years in good health and CMV-seropositive. CDR3s include the opening cysteine and the closing phenylalanine or tryptophan. Each record gives: D gene, CDR3 length, V gene, clone size, J gene, CDR3 protein, CDR3 DNA. The D gene is left open where the match is weak. Not every row has a clone size; where given, it reads once, few, many or a size class.

d_call: TRBD1; cdr3_length: 15; v_call: TRBV10-3; clone_size: .; j_call: TRBJ1-2; cdr3_aa: CATLDRTGYASGYTF; cdr3_nt: TGTGCCACTCTGGACAGGACGGGATATGCGAGTGGCTACACCTTC
d_call: .; cdr3_length: 15; v_call: TRBV5-6; clone_size: .; j_call: TRBJ2-3; cdr3_aa: CASSLGGVATDTQYF; cdr3_nt: TGTGCCAGCAGCTTGGGAGGCGTGGCCACAGATACGCAGTATTTT
d_call: TRBD1; cdr3_length: 15; v_call: TRBV7-9; clone_size: .; j_call: TRBJ1-2; cdr3_aa: CASRITGGQGYGYTF; cdr3_nt: TGTGCCAGCAGAATTACAGGGGGCCAAGGCTATGGCTACACCTTC
d_call: TRBD1; cdr3_length: 14; v_call: TRBV9; clone_size: .; j_call: TRBJ2-7; cdr3_aa: CASSVGTGTYEQYF; cdr3_nt: TGTGCCAGCAGCGTCGGGACAGGTACCTACGAGCAGTACTTC
d_call: TRBD1; cdr3_length: 16; v_call: TRBV19; clone_size: .; j_call: TRBJ2-2; cdr3_aa: CASSTIWTGNTGELFF; cdr3_nt: TGTGCCAGTAGTACAATATGGACAGGGAACACCGGGGAGCTGTTTTTT
d_call: .; cdr3_length: 15; v_call: TRBV2; clone_size: once; j_call: TRBJ1-6; cdr3_aa: CASTPPGAYNSPLHF; cdr3_nt: TGTGCCAGCACTCCTCCAGGGGCCTATAATTCACCCCTCCACTTT
d_call: .; cdr3_length: 15; v_call: TRBV5-4; clone_size: .; j_call: TRBJ1-5; cdr3_aa: CASSASAGDNQPQHF; cdr3_nt: TGTGCCAGCAGCGCGAGTGCAGGGGACAATCAGCCCCAGCATTTT
d_call: TRBD2; cdr3_length: 16; v_call: TRBV6-4; clone_size: .; j_call: TRBJ2-3; cdr3_aa: CASSPSGGASTDTQYF; cdr3_nt: TGTGCCAGCAGTCCTAGCGGGGGGGCTAGCACAGATACGCAGTATTTT
d_call: .; cdr3_length: 15; v_call: TRBV5-1; clone_size: once; j_call: TRBJ1-1; cdr3_aa: CASSLEVQGNTEAFF; cdr3_nt: TGCGCCAGCAGCTTGGAGGTCCAGGGGAACACTGAAGCTTTCTTT
d_call: .; cdr3_length: 15; v_call: TRBV4-3; clone_size: once; j_call: TRBJ1-6; cdr3_aa: CASSQEGQGHSPLHF; cdr3_nt: TGCGCCAGCAGCCAAGAAGGGCAGGGGCATTCACCCCTCCACTTT
d_call: .; cdr3_length: 15; v_call: TRBV9; clone_size: .; j_call: TRBJ1-3; cdr3_aa: CASSAGDNSGNTIYF; cdr3_nt: TGTGCCAGCAGCGCAGGGGACAACTCTGGAAACACCATATATTTT
d_call: TRBD2; cdr3_length: 15; v_call: TRBV5-1; clone_size: .; j_call: TRBJ2-5; cdr3_aa: CASSPGLAGEETQYF; cdr3_nt: TGCGCCAGCAGCCCTGGCCTAGCGGGAGAAGAGACCCAGTACTTC
d_call: TRBD1; cdr3_length: 15; v_call: TRBV6-4; clone_size: .; j_call: TRBJ1-3; cdr3_aa: CASSYGTGASNTIYF; cdr3_nt: TGTGCCAGCAGTTACGGGACAGGGGCAAGCAACACCATATATTTT
d_call: TRBD2; cdr3_length: 19; v_call: TRBV7-2; clone_size: .; j_call: TRBJ2-3; cdr3_aa: CASSPHRRGVPYTTDTQYF; cdr3_nt: TGTGCCAGCAGCCCCCATAGGCGGGGGGTCCCTTACACCACAGATACGCAGTATTTT
d_call: .; cdr3_length: 12; v_call: TRBV7-9; clone_size: few; j_call: TRBJ1-1; cdr3_aa: CASSLVRGEAFF; cdr3_nt: TGTGCCAGCAGCTTAGTTAGGGGTGAAGCTTTCTTT
d_call: TRBD1; cdr3_length: 16; v_call: TRBV11-2; clone_size: .; j_call: TRBJ2-7; cdr3_aa: CATPGQGANGSGEQYF; cdr3_nt: TGTGCCACTCCGGGACAGGGGGCAAACGGGTCTGGGGAGCAGTACTTC
d_call: TRBD1; cdr3_length: 12; v_call: TRBV4-1; clone_size: .; j_call: TRBJ1-2; cdr3_aa: CASSQVGQGYTF; cdr3_nt: TGCGCCAGCAGCCAAGTGGGACAGGGCTACACCTTC
d_call: TRBD2; cdr3_length: 15; v_call: TRBV7-9; clone_size: .; j_call: TRBJ2-7; cdr3_aa: CASRLAGDFSYEQYF; cdr3_nt: TGTGCCAGCAGACTAGCGGGGGACTTCTCCTACGAGCAGTACTTC
d_call: .; cdr3_length: 17; v_call: TRBV4-1; clone_size: .; j_call: TRBJ2-3; cdr3_aa: CASSQGSVRRGTDTQYF; cdr3_nt: TGCGCCAGCAGCCAAGGATCGGTAAGACGGGGAACAGATACGCAGTATTTT
d_call: TRBD1; cdr3_length: 13; v_call: TRBV6-1; clone_size: .; j_call: TRBJ1-2; cdr3_aa: CASSKRTGGGYTF; cdr3_nt: TGTGCCAGCAGTAAGCGGACAGGAGGGGGCTACACCTTC
d_call: TRBD2; cdr3_length: 14; v_call: TRBV29-1; clone_size: .; j_call: TRBJ2-7; cdr3_aa: CSAVTSGAPYEQYF; cdr3_nt: TGCAGCGCCGTGACTAGCGGGGCCCCCTACGAGCAGTACTTC
d_call: TRBD2; cdr3_length: 15; v_call: TRBV5-4; clone_size: .; j_call: TRBJ2-5; cdr3_aa: CASSSGLASGETQYF; cdr3_nt: TGTGCCAGCAGCTCGGGACTAGCGTCTGGAGAGACCCAGTACTTC